The clone carrying this T cell receptor beta chain was picked up many times. Researchers turned away patients with other autoimmune diseases, uncontrolled infections, pregnancy or lactation. The sample is drawn from a study of Graves' ophthalmopathy and Graves' hyperthyroidism. TCR beta CDR3 amplification used RNA transcripts. Investigators did first-round RT-PCR with HTBI primers, then second-round multiplex PCR. TCRdb ran MiXCR on the multiplex PCR reads and lists one entry per CDR3 protein. The sample yields hundreds of thousands of distinct CDR3 sequences, roughly two fifths seen once. CDR3 length equals 15 residues. Germline V lookup: CDR1 ENHRY, CDR2 SYGVKD. The V and J ends lost 2 bases and 0 bases respectively, with 8 bases between them.

The V call is TRBV10-3, the J call TRBJ1-3, with D maybe TRBD1 (6 bases). Sequencing used peripheral blood. This receptor was taken from an adult man with Graves' ophthalmopathy. The CDR3 bases are TGTGCCATCAGTGAGACAGGGTCCTCTGGAAACACCATATATTTT. Its protein product is CAISETGSSGNTIYF.